These T cell receptor beta chains were read from a single sample in a study of T cells after yellow fever vaccination. MiXCR, run by TCRdb on the 5' RACE reads, gives a single entry per CDR3 protein. The table lists about 340,000 distinct CDR3 sequences, 12% of them singletons. The sequencing used CD4+ T cells sorted from PBMCs, collected 15 days after the yellow fever booster vaccination. Source of these receptors: a man younger than 35 who received the YFV17D yellow fever vaccine. CDR3s include the opening cysteine and the closing phenylalanine or tryptophan. Each record gives: V gene, J gene, CDR3 protein.

TRBV7-3	TRBJ2-3	CASSLRGISGGAKDTQYF
TRBV4-3	TRBJ2-3	CASSQGGQWGTDTQYF
TRBV29-1	TRBJ1-1	CSVANRGITEAFF
TRBV4-2	TRBJ2-7	CASSLGEAGEQYF
TRBV4-3	TRBJ1-6	CASSQDTQGGRSPLHF
TRBV19	TRBJ2-2	CASSIRGNTGELFF
TRBV20-1	TRBJ1-5	CSARTGFNQPQHF
TRBV6-5	TRBJ2-1	CASRGRAVSSYNEQFF
TRBV29-1	TRBJ2-5	CSVGKQGTGTQYF
TRBV2	TRBJ1-2	CASSEFKGHPYGYTF
TRBV4-2	TRBJ1-5	CASSQDRKEQPQHF
TRBV13	TRBJ2-3	CASSSGRPATQYF
TRBV2	TRBJ1-2	CASEGGPTGYTF
TRBV24-1	TRBJ2-5	CATSDGRAETQYF
TRBV5-1	TRBJ1-1	CASRDLRTGETEAFF
TRBV5-1	TRBJ1-1	CASSEGGGGPNTEAFF
TRBV3-1	TRBJ2-7	CASSQGGDYEQYF
TRBV7-2	TRBJ2-7	CASSFTSGVYEQYF
TRBV5-1	TRBJ2-1	CASSSAASAGEQFF
TRBV28	TRBJ1-5	CASHSPVGGNQPQHF
TRBV7-2	TRBJ2-3	CASSFDRGEDTQYF
TRBV4-1	TRBJ2-5	CASSPRGTSGAAQYQETQYF
TRBV10-3	TRBJ1-6	CAISRLGSPLHF
TRBV20-1	TRBJ1-1	CSATRHANTEAFF
TRBV5-1	TRBJ1-5	CASSLGGSNQPQHF
TRBV5-5	TRBJ2-1	CASSSTRGGNEQFF
TRBV6-5	TRBJ1-1	CASRSPGTGTEAFF
TRBV12-3/TRBV12-4	TRBJ2-1	CASSFGRTGPNEQFF
TRBV10-3	TRBJ2-3	CAIKKGGTDTQYF
TRBV13	TRBJ2-3	CAKRMALTDTQYF
TRBV7-3	TRBJ2-3	CASPQEDYGDTQYF
TRBV18	TRBJ2-3	CAAFSGSSTDTQYF
TRBV7-6	TRBJ1-4	CASSRGVREKLFF
TRBV3-1	TRBJ2-2	CASTKGSQNTGELFF
TRBV5-1	TRBJ1-2	CASSLEQRFYGYTF
TRBV7-9	TRBJ2-3	CASSSPLLGGASDTQYF
TRBV20-1	TRBJ2-1	CSARWAGRSYNEQFF
TRBV6-2/TRBV6-3	TRBJ2-1	CASSYSSKDEQFF
TRBV18	TRBJ1-2	CASSRDRGTGYTF
TRBV7-2	TRBJ1-2	CASSPRTGWGGYTF
TRBV6-2/TRBV6-3	TRBJ1-6	CASSEQGFYNSPLHF
TRBV6-5	TRBJ1-2	CASSVSGNYGYTF
TRBV7-9	TRBJ1-5	CASSFGDQPQHF